This passage covers 11 T cell receptor beta chains from one sample sequenced in a study of CD8+ T cells in alopecia areata. As to treatment: oral pan-JAK inhibitor, 5-10 mg twice daily. Following RNA extraction, reverse transcription yielded cDNA that acted as the sequencing template. Profiled with immunoSEQ multiplex PCR; TCRdb holds only in-frame clones, not every one. Seen here are 150,000 to 200,000 clones, around 56% observed once, and the top ten hold 3% to 4%. The sample consisted of CD4+ T cells sorted from blood, taken at week 4, from a patient treated with tofacitinib. These receptor sequences come from a human donor with alopecia areata.

The V and J genes are TRBV18 and TRBJ2-5; possibly TRBD2 for D (5 bases). Trimming stripped 2 bases from V and 3 bases from J, with 10 bases between. CDR1 is KGHSH, CDR2 LQKENI, per germline. This CDR3 has 14 amino acids. As DNA, the CDR3 is TGTGCCAGCTCACCATCCGAGGAGGAAGAGACCCAGTACTTC. Residues: CASSPSEEEETQYF. The complete variable domain, with remaining parts taken from reference TRBV18 and TRBJ2-5, reads NAGVMQNPRHLVRRRGQEARLRCSPMKGHSHVYWYRQLPEEGLKFMVYLQKENIIDESGMPKERFSAEFPKEGPSILRIQQVVRGDSAAYFCASSPSEEEETQYFGPGTRLLVL.

The gene calls are TRBV2 and TRBJ2-7, with 9 positions matching TRBD1. The CDR3 runs to 13 residues. J lost 6 bases, V lost 9 bases, and 9 bases had no gene match. From germline, CDR1 is SNHLY and CDR2 FYNNEI. For the CDR3, the DNA is TGTGCCAGAGCCGAGGACAGGGGAACCGAGCAGTACTTC. Residues: CARAEDRGTEQYF.

This chain uses TRBV30 with TRBJ2-1; 8 positions agree with TRBD2. Losses at the gene ends were 3 bases for V and 10 bases for J; bases not matched to a gene: 11. The germline V gene encodes CDR1 GTSNPN and CDR2 SVGIG (reference sequence). CDR3 length: 14 residues. The CDR3 DNA sequence: TGTGCCTGGAGCGAAGGACTAGCATCCGGGGAGCAGTTCTTC. Amino acid sequence: CAWSEGLASGEQFF.

The gene calls are TRBV30 and TRBJ2-5; 7 bases match TRBD1. V lost 3 bases to trimming and J lost 0 bases; unmatched junction nucleotides: 7. This CDR3 has 15 residues. Per the germline V gene, CDR1 is GTSNPN and CDR2 is SVGIG (reference sequence). This chain's CDR3 is CAWRNQDRYQETQYF. The DNA of the CDR3 is TGTGCCTGGAGGAACCAGGACAGGTACCAAGAGACCCAGTACTTC.

The CDR3 here is CASSRTSGGQYF. The CDR3 DNA is TGTGCCAGCAGTCGGACTAGCGGGGGGCAGTATTTT. V is TRBV7-2 and J is TRBJ2-3; 13 bases line up with TRBD2. CDR1 is SGHTA, CDR2 FQGNSA, per germline. The CDR3 loop spans 12 amino acids. J was trimmed by 11 bases and V by 6 bases; bases with no gene match: 2.

This clone was detected once. This sequence joins TRBV29-1 and TRBJ2-7; tentatively, D is TRBD2 (6 bases). Germline CDR1 SQVTM, CDR2 ANQGSEA. Trimming shortened V by 4 bases and J by 7 bases, and 20 bases separated the two germline ends. The CDR3 length is 14 residues. The CDR3 loop reads CSVVGGRGAVEQYF. DNA of the CDR3: TGCAGCGTTGTGGGGGGTAGAGGGGCTGTGGAGCAGTACTTC.

In DNA, the CDR3 is TGCGCCAGCAGCCACCCGACAGGGGGGCGAGGTTACGAGCAGTACTTC. Translation gives CASSHPTGGRGYEQYF. The gene calls are TRBV4-1 and TRBJ2-7, with 9 bases matching TRBD1. Per the germline V gene, CDR1 is MGHRA and CDR2 is YSYEKL. Losses at the gene ends were 3 bases for V and 4 bases for J; bases not matched to a gene: 10. The CDR3 consists of 16 residues.

The V gene is TRBV28, the J gene TRBJ1-5; a weak D match, TRBD1 (5 bases). The CDR3 sequence is 19 residues long. V shed 6 bases and J shed 11 bases, with 35 bases lying between them. In germline, CDR1 is MDHEN, CDR2 SYDVKM. Here the CDR3 reads CASSPGSNAGTTGIQTQHF. The CDR3 DNA sequence: TGTGCCAGCAGCCCAGGATCTAATGCGGGGACTACCGGTATCCAAACCCAGCATTTT.

This clone has a single count. Additional DNA sequences in this sample encode the identical CDR3. The rearrangement joins TRBV29-1 to TRBJ2-6; possible D gene TRBD1, 5 bases. Deletions cut 5 bases from V and 2 bases from J, with 7 bases between. The CDR3 spans 13 residues. Per germline, CDR1 SQVTM and CDR2 ANQGSEA. This CDR3 is CSVTTAGANVLTF. CDR3 nucleotide sequence: TGCAGCGTTACGACAGCTGGGGCCAACGTCCTGACTTTC. The full variable domain, rest sourced from reference TRBV29-1 and TRBJ2-6, is SAVISQKPSRDICQRGTSLTIQCQVDSQVTMMFWYRQQPGQSLTLIATANQGSEATYESGFVIDKFPISRPNLTFSTLTVSNMSPEDSSIYLCSVTTAGANVLTFGAGSRLTVL.

There are a few counts of this clone. The chain couples TRBV23-1 to TRBJ2-4; 9 nucleotides line up with TRBD1. TRBV23-1 is annotated as an ORF whose role is uncertain. The CDR3 totals 14 residues. The V gene end was trimmed by 7 bases and the J gene end by 3 bases; junction bases not matched to a gene: 4. CDR3 sequence: CASNRDRDKNIQYF. The DNA for the CDR3 is TGCGCCAGCAACCGGGACAGGGACAAAAACATTCAGTACTTC.

This clone was seen a single time. This chain connects TRBV27 to TRBJ2-7; 10 bases fit TRBD1. This CDR3 has 15 amino acids. CDR1 and CDR2 from the germline V gene are MNHEY and SMNVEV (reference sequence). The ends lost 5 bases at V and 4 bases at J; junction bases unmatched: 8. Here the CDR3 reads CASSKGQGGRYEQYF. CDR3 DNA sequence: TGTGCCAGCAGTAAAGGACAGGGGGGCCGTTACGAGCAGTACTTC.